Below, 10 T cell receptor beta chains from the same sample are listed, as sequenced in a study of T cell responses to AZD1222 COVID-19 vaccine. Clones were read by immunoSEQ multiplex PCR, and TCRdb kept only the in-frame ones, dropping some. The sample yields around 140,000 clones, 86% seen once. This material consisted of peripheral blood, taken 28 days after the second AZD1222 dose. All receptors derive from an adult who received the AZD1222 COVID-19 vaccine.

This chain uses TRBV9 with TRBJ2-7; TRBD2 matches at 8 bases. The J segment lost 2 bases and the V segment lost 3 bases, leaving 4 bases of the junction unmatched. The CDR3 spans 14 residues. Germline loops: CDR1 SGDLS, CDR2 YYNGEE. CDR3 region: CASSAGGGPYEQYF. The CDR3 nucleotides are TGTGCCAGCAGCGCCGGGGGGGGACCCTACGAGCAGTACTTC.

V and J are TRBV28 and TRBJ1-2; TRBD1 might be the D (5 bases). The CDR3 spans 18 residues. Per the germline V gene, CDR1 is MDHEN and CDR2 is SYDVKM. V lost 2 bases and J 5 bases, leaving 24 bases between the germline ends. CDR3 coding DNA: TGTGCCAGCAGTTTAGGGGACGAGGAGGCCGAGGGGTTATATGGCTACACCTTC. Its protein is CASSLGDEEAEGLYGYTF.

This clone was seen a few times. V usage is TRBV6-4 and J usage is TRBJ2-2; possible D gene TRBD2, 5 bases. Germline V CDR1 and CDR2: MRHNA, SNTAGT. This CDR3 has 13 amino acids. The V end was cut by 0 bases, the J end by 6 bases, with 5 bases between. CDR3 DNA sequence: TGTGCCAGCAGTGACTCGGAGGCCGGGGAGCTGTTTTTT. This gives the protein CASSDSEAGELFF.

This clone has just one count. The V call is TRBV6-5, the J call TRBJ1-4; maybe TRBD1 (6 bases). Germline lookup yields CDR1 MNHEY and CDR2 SVGAGI. This CDR3 spans 14 amino acids. V was pared by 6 bases and J by 5 bases, with 13 bases between. The CDR3: CASSHRVENEKLFF. DNA for the CDR3: TGTGCCAGCAGCCACAGGGTTGAAAATGAAAAACTGTTTTTT.

The chain employs TRBV10-2 and TRBJ2-2, with 9 bases fitting TRBD2. Germline CDR1 and CDR2: WSHSY and SAAADI. After removal of 3 bases from V and 7 bases from J, the junction contained 9 bases not matched to a gene. The CDR3 runs 16 residues. CDR3 loop: CASSEPRGGAIGELFF. For the CDR3, the DNA is TGCGCCAGCAGTGAACCCCGCGGGGGGGCCATCGGGGAGCTGTTTTTT.

This clone was recorded once. Within the sample, other DNA sequences also encode this same CDR3. The CDR3 nucleotides are TGTGCCAGCTCACCCCCTGGGGGAACCTACGAGCAGTACTTC. Protein product: CASSPPGGTYEQYF. This chain uses TRBV18 with TRBJ2-7; D may match TRBD1 or TRBD2 (5 bases each). Germline V CDR1 and CDR2: KGHSH, LQKENI. CDR3 length: 14 residues. V was clipped by 3 bases and J by 2 bases, with 11 bases between them.

This chain links TRBV4-1 with TRBJ1-5, with a weak D call TRBD1 (5 bases). The V end was cut by 1 base, the J end by 9 bases, with 13 bases between. CDR1 MGHRA and CDR2 YSYEKL come from the germline V gene. This CDR3 comprises 14 residues. This chain's CDR3 is CASSQVPPGPPQHF. The CDR3 DNA reads as TGCGCCAGCAGCCAAGTTCCGCCGGGACCGCCCCAGCATTTT.

The J gene is TRBJ1-1, the V gene TRBV7-8; D is unresolved. The CDR3 has 13 amino acids. V was pared by 3 bases and J by 7 bases, with 12 bases between. Germline V CDR1 and CDR2: SGHVS, FQNEAQ. CDR3 loop: CASSFGGIGEAFF. The CDR3 nucleotides are TGTGCCAGCAGCTTTGGAGGGATAGGTGAAGCTTTCTTT.

This chain joins TRBV15 and TRBJ2-7; a possible D gene is TRBD2 (6 bases). Per germline, CDR1 LNHNV and CDR2 YYDKDF (reference sequence). CDR3 size: 15 residues. The germline V and J ends were trimmed by 1 base and 6 bases, with 16 bases remaining between them. CDR3: CATSRGDGFGGEQYF. Here the CDR3 DNA reads TGTGCCACCAGCAGAGGAGACGGGTTCGGGGGCGAGCAGTACTTC.

This clone showed up just a few times. The chain couples TRBV2 to TRBJ2-1; 11 nucleotides agree with TRBD2. The CDR3 is 15 amino acids. Germline V lookup: CDR1 SNHLY, CDR2 FYNNEI. The J segment lost 4 bases and the V segment lost 6 bases, leaving 5 bases of the junction unmatched. This CDR3 reads CASRQGLAVYNEQFF. In DNA, the CDR3 is TGTGCCAGCAGGCAGGGACTAGCGGTTTACAATGAGCAGTTCTTC. The whole variable domain, remainder taken from reference TRBV2 and TRBJ2-1, is EPEVTQTPSHQVTQMGQEVILRCVPISNHLYFYWYRQILGQKVEFLVSFYNNEISEKSEIFDDQFSVERPDGSNFTLKIRSTKLEDSAMYFCASRQGLAVYNEQFFGPGTRLTVL.